These 21 T cell receptor beta chains were sequenced from one sample in a study of cytomegalovirus exposure and HLA in healthy donors (dated by TCRdb to about 2017). The library was prepared using the immunoSEQ multiplex PCR assay. For the multiplex PCR, a mixture combining 60 forward primers for TCR Vbeta segments and 13 reverse primers for TCR Jbeta segments was used. In TCRdb, the immuneACCESS table is reduced to in-frame sequences with V and J assigned. These tables do not hold every clone; where another copy was compared, an unresolved V gene accounts for under half, and the others remain unexplained. The sample has 150,000 to 200,000 clones on record, around 62% of them singletons. Together, the top ten hold roughly 2.9% of the sample. Input material: PBMCs. Receptors originate from a man in his forties in good health and CMV-seronegative.

The J gene is TRBJ1-1, the V gene TRBV5-5; D may be TRBD1 (5 bases). With 1 base removed from V and 8 bases from J, the gap between germline ends came to 12 bases. There are 13 residues in the CDR3. Germline loops: CDR1 SGHKS, CDR2 YYEKEE (reference sequence). Here the CDR3 DNA reads TGTGCCAGCAGCTTGAATGGGGCGGGGGAAGCTTTCTTT. This encodes CASSLNGAGEAFF.

This clone showed up just once. Mismatch with germline at one junction end may stem from a read error. V and J are TRBV7-9 and TRBJ2-1, with a weak D call TRBD1 (5 bases). Germline V gene sequence: CDR1 SEHNR, CDR2 FQNEAQ (reference sequence). The CDR3 is made up of 13 amino acids. CDR3 bases: TGTTCCAGCAGCCCCGACAGAAACAATGAGCAGTTCTTC. Translated, it gives CSSSPDRNNEQFF.

This clone was observed a few times. The CDR3 sequence is CASSLNDRDDEQYF. CDR3 DNA: TGCGCCAGCAGCTTAAACGACAGGGACGACGAGCAGTACTTC. This chain joins TRBV5-1 and TRBJ2-7, with 7 bases aligning to TRBD1. V shed 2 bases and J 5 bases; nucleotides not matched to a gene: 7. Germline V lookup: CDR1 SGHRS, CDR2 YFSETQ. The CDR3 has 14 residues. The variable domain in full, completed from reference TRBV5-1 and TRBJ2-7, reads KAGVTQTPRYLIKTRGQQVTLSCSPISGHRSVSWYQQTPGQGLQFLFEYFSETQRNKGNFPGRFSGRQFSNSRSEMNVSTLELGDSALYLCASSLNDRDDEQYFGPGTRLTVT.

The table lists this clone with a few counts. CDR3 DNA: TGTGCCAGCAGCTTACTAGCGGGGGTAGAGACCCAGTACTTC. Translating it yields CASSLLAGVETQYF. The J gene is TRBJ2-5, the V gene TRBV7-6; TRBD2 matches 10 bases. CDR1 and CDR2 (germline): SGHVS, FNYEAQ. The ends lost 2 bases at V and 4 bases at J; junction bases unmatched: 1. The CDR3 consists of 14 residues.

The chain links TRBV27 to TRBJ1-6; no definite D call. From germline, CDR1 is MNHEY and CDR2 SMNVEV (reference sequence). Deletions cut 5 bases from V and 0 bases from J, with 5 bases between. The length of the CDR3 is 14 residues. The CDR3 DNA follows: TGTGCCAGCAGTCGGAGCTCCTATAATTCACCCCTCCACTTT. Translated, it gives CASSRSSYNSPLHF.

This clone was seen a few times. Other DNA sequences in this sample translate to the same CDR3. The chain employs TRBV7-2 and TRBJ1-1; no definite D call. V lost 0 bases, J lost 2 bases, and 7 bases lay in between. Germline assignment: CDR1 SGHTA and CDR2 FQGNSA. The CDR3 spans 14 residues. CDR3 in DNA: TGTGCCAGCAGCTTAGCGCCGGGAAACACTGAAGCTTTCTTT. Encoded protein: CASSLAPGNTEAFF.

This sequence joins TRBV10-3 and TRBJ2-3, with 7 bases lining up with TRBD2. The CDR3 length is 14 residues. Losses at the gene ends were 10 bases for V and 0 bases for J; bases not matched to a gene: 7. The germline V gene encodes CDR1 ENHRY and CDR2 SYGVKD. CDR3 sequence reads: CASLAGASTDTQYF. CDR3 sequence (DNA): TGTGCCAGCTTGGCGGGAGCTAGCACAGATACGCAGTATTTT.

The chain carries TRBV7-9 and TRBJ2-3; D is undetermined. The CDR3 is 13 amino acids. Trimming took 5 bases from V and 4 from J, leaving 10 bases between them. The germline gives CDR1 SEHNR, CDR2 FQNEAQ (reference sequence). The DNA for the CDR3 is TGTGCCAGCAGCCAATTCTACGCAGATACGCAGTATTTT. This translates into CASSQFYADTQYF.

Only a few counts were recorded for this clone. The V gene is TRBV10-3, the J gene TRBJ1-5; TRBD1 agrees at 11 bases. Germline CDR1 ENHRY, CDR2 SYGVKD. The length of the CDR3 is 15 residues. The ends lost 3 bases at V and 7 bases at J; junction bases unmatched: 5. The CDR3 DNA follows: TGTGCCATCAGTGATAGGACAGGGGGCGGGCAGCCCCAGCATTTT. It translates to CAISDRTGGGQPQHF.

This chain joins TRBV7-2 and TRBJ2-5; weak D call: TRBD2 (5 bases). Trimming cost V 3 bases and J 2 bases, with 10 bases left between them. In germline, CDR1 is SGHTA, CDR2 FQGNSA. This CDR3 is built from 14 residues. CDR3 DNA sequence: TGTGCCAGCAGCTTGACCGGGAATCAAGAGACCCAGTACTTC. Translation: CASSLTGNQETQYF.

The chain couples TRBV18 to TRBJ1-2, with 8 nucleotides matching TRBD1. Losses at the gene ends were 0 bases for V and 2 bases for J; bases not matched to a gene: 8. This CDR3 contains 17 residues. The germline V gene has CDR1 KGHSH and CDR2 LQKENI. This CDR3 reads CASSPPRQGTFNYGYTF. DNA of the CDR3: TGTGCCAGCTCACCACCCCGACAGGGGACTTTCAACTATGGCTACACCTTC.

V is TRBV19 and J is TRBJ2-7; no clear D gene. This CDR3 is built from 13 residues. Looked up from germline, CDR1 is LNHDA and CDR2 is SQIVND (reference sequence). Trimming shortened V by 4 bases and J by 3 bases, and 10 bases separated the two germline ends. The CDR3: CASSTPSFYEQYF. The DNA of the CDR3 is TGTGCCAGTAGTACCCCCAGTTTCTACGAGCAGTACTTC. Full variable domain (outside the CDR3, taken from reference TRBV19 and TRBJ2-7): DGGITQSPKYLFRKEGQNVTLSCEQNLNHDAMYWYRQDPGQGLRLIYYSQIVNDFQKGDIAEGYSVSREKKESFPLTVTSAQKNPTAFYLCASSTPSFYEQYFGPGTRLTVT.

The chain has TRBV10-3 and TRBJ1-1; the D gene is possibly TRBD1 (5 bases). Trimming shortened V by 4 bases and J by 2 bases, and 20 bases separated the two germline ends. This CDR3 spans 17 amino acids. CDR1 and CDR2 from the germline V gene are ENHRY and SYGVKD. CDR3: CAISGRKGGAVNTEAFF. The CDR3 DNA sequence: TGTGCCATCAGTGGACGGAAGGGAGGGGCTGTAAACACTGAAGCTTTCTTT.

This clone appeared once. The chain combines TRBV6-4 with TRBJ1-2; D gene unclear. V was cut by 6 bases and J by 6 bases, with 5 bases left in between. Germline V lookup: CDR1 MRHNA, CDR2 SNTAGT. This CDR3 comprises 10 residues. CDR3 in amino acids: CASRADGYTF. CDR3 nucleotides: TGTGCCAGCAGGGCTGATGGCTACACCTTC.

The chain combines TRBV30 with TRBJ1-1, with unresolved D. Germline CDR1 GTSNPN, CDR2 SVGIG (reference sequence). The CDR3 covers 11 residues. V gave up 5 bases and J gave up 2 bases, with 6 bases separating them. CDR3 loop: CAWGLNTEAFF. CDR3 nucleotide sequence: TGTGCCTGGGGCTTAAACACTGAAGCTTTCTTT.

The rearrangement links TRBV14 to TRBJ2-7, with 9 bases identical to TRBD1. J lost 11 bases, V lost 1 base, and 6 bases had no gene match. The CDR3 sequence is 13 residues long. CDR1 SGHDN and CDR2 FVKESK come from the germline V gene. The DNA for the CDR3 is TGTGCCAGCAGCCAAGTCCGACAGGGGGAGAAGTACTTC. It specifies CASSQVRQGEKYF.

In this sample, this clone turned up a few times. The genes are TRBV19 and TRBJ2-3, with a weak D call TRBD1 (5 bases). Germline-derived CDR1 and CDR2 are LNHDA and SQIVND (reference sequence). Between the trimmed V and J ends, which lost 9 bases and 2 bases, there was a span of 18 bases. The CDR3 is 15 residues long. CDR3 protein: CASASAGPPTDTQYF. In DNA form, the CDR3 reads TGTGCCAGCGCGTCCGCAGGGCCCCCCACAGATACGCAGTATTTT.

Of note for this clone: Within the sample, other DNA sequences also encode this same CDR3. The chain uses TRBV10-3 and TRBJ1-5; 9 bases are shared with TRBD1. Germline CDR1 ENHRY, CDR2 SYGVKD. The CDR3 has 15 amino acids. V shed 4 bases, J shed 4 bases, and the junction held 5 bases outside the gene matches. CDR3 nucleotides: TGTGCCATCAGTGGGGGACAGGGCAGTAATCAGCCCCAGCATTTT. This codes for CAISGGQGSNQPQHF.

The chain couples TRBV2 to TRBJ2-1; D ambiguous. Germline CDR1 and CDR2: SNHLY and FYNNEI. CDR3 length: 11 residues. V lost 4 bases and J 6 bases, leaving 4 bases between the germline ends. In nucleotides, the CDR3 is TGTGCCAGCAGTGCTCTCAATGAGCAGTTCTTC. Protein sequence: CASSALNEQFF.

This clone has more than one count but fewer than ten. The genes are TRBV7-9 and TRBJ1-2, with TRBD1 matching over 9 bases. This CDR3 comprises 13 residues. The germline CDR1 and CDR2 sequences are SEHNR and FQNEAQ (reference sequence). The J segment lost 6 bases and the V segment lost 5 bases, leaving 4 bases of the junction unmatched. The CDR3 sequence is CASSRDRVNGYTF. In DNA form, the CDR3 reads TGTGCCAGCAGCCGGGACAGGGTAAATGGCTACACCTTC.

V and J are TRBV9 and TRBJ1-6, with D possibly being TRBD1 (5 bases). Germline V gene sequence: CDR1 SGDLS, CDR2 YYNGEE. V was clipped by 2 bases and J by 6 bases, with 6 bases between them. This CDR3 contains 13 residues. Here the CDR3 reads CASSVTANSPLHF. The CDR3 DNA follows: TGTGCCAGCAGCGTGACAGCTAATTCACCCCTCCACTTT.